This paragraph covers one TCR beta chain sequence. This sample was taken from a study of cytomegalovirus exposure and HLA in healthy donors. Study-level background: About 83 million unique TCRs from HLA-typed donors made up an early data release.

Both 60 Vbeta primers and 13 Jbeta primers went into the PCR. The assay was immunoSEQ multiplex PCR, and TCRdb's table has in-frame clones only and misses some. The table shows 93,000 or so clones, with around 66% occurring only once. Germline CDR1 is SGHTA and CDR2 is FQGNSA. J was trimmed by 3 bases and V by 3 bases; bases with no gene match: 1. The CDR3 sequence is 13 residues long. Sequencing was performed on PBMCs. The sequence was obtained from a woman in her fifties or sixties in good health and CMV-seronegative. The V and J genes are TRBV7-2 and TRBJ1-1; 7 nucleotides align to TRBD1. The CDR3, as DNA: TGTGCCAGCAGCTTTACAGGGGACACTGAAGCTTTCTTT. This encodes CASSFTGDTEAFF.